The text below deals with one T cell receptor (beta chain). Data came from immunoSEQ multiplex PCR; TCRdb stores just in-frame clones and leaves some out. Of about 230,000 clones detected, 86% appear once; the ten largest clones hold roughly 15%. From germline, CDR1 is MNHEY and CDR2 SMNVEV (reference sequence). The CDR3 covers 16 residues. Deletions cut 8 bases from V and 0 bases from J, with 19 bases between. These data are taken from a study of blood T cell repertoires in COVID-19. About the research overall: The United States, Italy and Spain supplied acute and convalescent COVID-19 samples. Nucleic acid was either cDNA or gDNA, and it came from T cells, B-cell-depleted T cells, or PBMCs.

Cohorts were determined from participant-reported clinical history. Donors of Cohort 3 who recovered were those that had two negative PCRs, clearance, or symptom resolution. The sample taken for sequencing was PBMCs or T cells enriched from blood (not recorded which). The V call is TRBV27, the J call TRBJ1-2; TRBD1 might be the D (5 bases). This clonotype originated in a man younger than 35 who had recovered from COVID-19. CDR3 in amino acids: CASRRGPPGSNYGYTF. Written as DNA, the CDR3 is TGTGCCAGCCGCAGAGGTCCCCCAGGGTCTAACTATGGCTACACCTTC.